The present T cell receptor beta chain was sequenced within a study of cytomegalovirus exposure and HLA in healthy donors. With respect to this clone: Its target is not known.

The PCR ran on 60 Vbeta and 13 Jbeta primers. Sequencing was performed with immunoSEQ multiplex PCR; in TCRdb, only in-frame clones are kept and a portion is missing. The sample consists of 70,000 to 95,000 clones, roughly three quarters of them appearing once. Trimming removed 0 bases from V and 8 bases from J, with 28 bases in between. The CDR3 contains 19 residues. From germline, CDR1 is LNHDA and CDR2 SQIVND (reference sequence). The study's findings and limits: A cluster of highly shared sequence variants was likely a sequencing artifact. HLA alleles showed associations with about 15,000 TCR beta sequences in a later analysis, at a 0.05 false discovery rate. A missense variant in DCLRE1C was later tied to TCR beta V- and J-gene trimming.

The source material was PBMCs. The chain employs TRBV19 and TRBJ1-2; D is unclear. This sequence was found in a woman aged 40 to 50 in good health and CMV-seropositive. CDR3 coding DNA: TGTGCCAGTAGTATAGATAGTGGATTCGCGGAGTTCGGGTTTTGGGGCTACACCTTC. It is translated as CASSIDSGFAEFGFWGYTF.